A selection of T cell receptor beta chains follows, all from one sample in a study of T cells in Graves' hyperthyroidism and ophthalmopathy. One entry per CDR3 protein, called by TCRdb with MiXCR from the multiplex PCR reads. The sample has about 690,000 distinct CDR3 sequences, approximately 15% seen once. The material sequenced was blood. The receptors were gathered from a man over 45 with Graves' hyperthyroidism. Both conserved end residues are part of each CDR3. The order of the fields is J gene, clone size, D gene, V gene, CDR3 protein, CDR3 DNA. D genes are given only for firm matches. A row's size may be missing; if present it is once, few, many or a size class.

j_call: TRBJ2-5
clone_size: many
d_call: TRBD2
v_call: TRBV12-3/TRBV12-4
cdr3_aa: CASSLKLAGVETQYF
cdr3_nt: TGTGCCAGCAGTTTAAAACTAGCGGGAGTAGAGACCCAGTACTTC

j_call: TRBJ2-5
clone_size: many
d_call: .
v_call: TRBV10-3
cdr3_aa: CAISVGGAGETQYF
cdr3_nt: TGTGCCATCAGTGTGGGGGGCGCGGGAGAGACCCAGTACTTC

j_call: TRBJ1-2
clone_size: many
d_call: .
v_call: TRBV7-2
cdr3_aa: CASSFGAGYTF
cdr3_nt: TGTGCCAGCAGCTTTGGGGCTGGCTACACCTTC

j_call: TRBJ2-3
clone_size: many
d_call: TRBD2
v_call: TRBV11-2
cdr3_aa: CASSPGSGREDTQYF
cdr3_nt: TGTGCCAGCAGCCCCGGGAGCGGGAGAGAAGATACGCAGTATTTT

j_call: TRBJ1-2
clone_size: many
d_call: TRBD1
v_call: TRBV30
cdr3_aa: CAWRTWDRLNYGYTF
cdr3_nt: TGTGCCTGGAGGACGTGGGACAGACTTAACTATGGCTACACCTTC

j_call: TRBJ2-7
clone_size: many
d_call: .
v_call: TRBV7-9
cdr3_aa: CASSLGQGFHYEQYF
cdr3_nt: TGTGCCAGCAGCTTAGGCCAGGGGTTCCACTACGAGCAGTACTTC

j_call: TRBJ2-1
clone_size: few
d_call: .
v_call: TRBV20-1
cdr3_aa: CSGSYGSYNEQFF
cdr3_nt: TGCAGTGGCTCTTATGGCTCCTACAATGAGCAGTTCTTC

j_call: TRBJ1-2
clone_size: few
d_call: .
v_call: TRBV25-1
cdr3_aa: CASSGPRGGGNGYTF
cdr3_nt: TGTGCCAGCAGTGGCCCCAGGGGAGGAGGAAACGGCTACACCTTC

j_call: TRBJ2-3
clone_size: .
d_call: TRBD2
v_call: TRBV11-3
cdr3_aa: CASSSTASGASNTQYF
cdr3_nt: TGTGCCAGCAGCTCCACCGCTAGCGGGGCGAGTAATACGCAGTATTTT

j_call: TRBJ2-1
clone_size: many
d_call: .
v_call: TRBV11-2
cdr3_aa: CASSLVGVYPYNEQFF
cdr3_nt: TGTGCCAGCAGCTTAGTTGGCGTCTATCCCTACAATGAGCAGTTCTTC

j_call: TRBJ2-7
clone_size: few
d_call: TRBD2
v_call: TRBV27
cdr3_aa: CASSFRLAGRLYEQYF
cdr3_nt: TGTGCCAGCAGTTTTCGACTAGCGGGTCGACTCTACGAGCAGTACTTC

j_call: TRBJ2-1
clone_size: .
d_call: TRBD1
v_call: TRBV7-9
cdr3_aa: CASSQGQFSYNEQFF
cdr3_nt: TGTGCCAGCAGCCAGGGACAGTTCTCCTACAATGAGCAGTTCTTC

j_call: TRBJ1-1
clone_size: .
d_call: .
v_call: TRBV14
cdr3_aa: CASSQDLLIMNTEAFF
cdr3_nt: TGTGCCAGCAGCCAGGACCTTTTGATTATGAACACTGAAGCTTTCTTT

j_call: TRBJ2-3
clone_size: many
d_call: .
v_call: TRBV11-2
cdr3_aa: CASSSIQGNTDTQYF
cdr3_nt: TGTGCCAGCAGCTCCATACAGGGTAACACAGATACGCAGTATTTT

j_call: TRBJ2-1
clone_size: few
d_call: TRBD2
v_call: TRBV29-1
cdr3_aa: CSAPTSGSSYNEQFF
cdr3_nt: TGCAGCGCCCCGACTAGCGGGAGCTCCTACAATGAGCAGTTCTTC

j_call: TRBJ2-2
clone_size: .
d_call: .
v_call: TRBV11-3
cdr3_aa: CASSFPLASTYTGELFF
cdr3_nt: TGTGCCAGCAGCTTTCCCTTGGCATCTACCTACACCGGGGAGCTGTTTTTT

j_call: TRBJ2-7
clone_size: .
d_call: .
v_call: TRBV20-1
cdr3_aa: CSATLQGYEQYF
cdr3_nt: TGCAGTGCTACTCTACAGGGTTACGAGCAGTACTTC

j_call: TRBJ2-1
clone_size: few
d_call: .
v_call: TRBV28
cdr3_aa: CASSFFRKAHNEQFF
cdr3_nt: TGTGCCAGCAGTTTTTTCAGAAAAGCCCACAATGAGCAGTTCTTC

j_call: TRBJ2-1
clone_size: many
d_call: TRBD1
v_call: TRBV29-1
cdr3_aa: CSGTGEHHNEQFF
cdr3_nt: TGCAGCGGCACAGGGGAACACCACAATGAGCAGTTCTTC

j_call: TRBJ2-2
clone_size: .
d_call: .
v_call: TRBV30
cdr3_aa: CAWRGGPGELFF
cdr3_nt: TGTGCCTGGAGGGGGGGCCCCGGGGAGCTGTTTTTT

j_call: TRBJ2-7
clone_size: many
d_call: TRBD1
v_call: TRBV7-2
cdr3_aa: CASSSSRGREQYF
cdr3_nt: TGTGCCAGCAGCTCCTCCAGGGGGCGCGAGCAGTACTTC

j_call: TRBJ2-1
clone_size: .
d_call: .
v_call: TRBV28
cdr3_aa: CASSLGTADEQFF
cdr3_nt: TGTGCCAGCAGTTTGGGCACCGCCGATGAGCAGTTCTTC

j_call: TRBJ1-4
clone_size: .
d_call: .
v_call: TRBV7-6
cdr3_aa: CASSGYATNEKLFF
cdr3_nt: TGTGCCAGCAGCGGCTATGCAACTAATGAAAAACTGTTTTTT

j_call: TRBJ2-1
clone_size: few
d_call: TRBD2
v_call: TRBV24-1
cdr3_aa: CATISGTSGRAAPSYNEQFF
cdr3_nt: TGTGCCACCATCTCCGGGACTAGCGGGAGGGCCGCTCCCTCCTACAATGAGCAGTTCTTC

j_call: TRBJ2-1
clone_size: few
d_call: TRBD2
v_call: TRBV20-1
cdr3_aa: CSAEGLAGTADEQFF
cdr3_nt: TGCAGTGCCGAAGGACTAGCGGGGACGGCCGATGAGCAGTTCTTC

j_call: TRBJ1-1
clone_size: .
d_call: .
v_call: TRBV30
cdr3_aa: CAWSALMVTEAFF
cdr3_nt: TGTGCCTGGAGTGCCCTCATGGTCACTGAAGCTTTCTTT

j_call: TRBJ2-1
clone_size: many
d_call: TRBD2
v_call: TRBV12-3/TRBV12-4
cdr3_aa: CASSFGLASYNEQFF
cdr3_nt: TGTGCCAGCAGTTTCGGACTAGCGTCCTACAATGAGCAGTTCTTC

j_call: TRBJ2-5
clone_size: .
d_call: TRBD1
v_call: TRBV18
cdr3_aa: CASSPRDRLGFEYF
cdr3_nt: TGTGCCAGCTCACCACGGGACAGGTTGGGGTTTGAGTACTTC

j_call: TRBJ2-5
clone_size: .
d_call: .
v_call: TRBV3-1
cdr3_aa: CASSQPGGTQYF
cdr3_nt: TGTGCCAGCAGCCAACCTGGCGGGACCCAGTACTTC

j_call: TRBJ2-7
clone_size: many
d_call: .
v_call: TRBV28
cdr3_aa: CASSSGHSYEQYF
cdr3_nt: TGTGCCAGCAGTTCGGGACATTCCTACGAGCAGTACTTC

j_call: TRBJ2-5
clone_size: .
d_call: .
v_call: TRBV5-1
cdr3_aa: CASSLVPPKETQYF
cdr3_nt: TGCGCCAGCAGCTTGGTACCGCCAAAAGAGACCCAGTACTTC

j_call: TRBJ2-1
clone_size: many
d_call: .
v_call: TRBV7-2
cdr3_aa: CASSFRSANEQFF
cdr3_nt: TGTGCCAGCAGCTTTAGGTCAGCTAATGAGCAGTTCTTC

j_call: TRBJ2-1
clone_size: .
d_call: TRBD2
v_call: TRBV28
cdr3_aa: CASSFLGTGLAGGLTYNEQFF
cdr3_nt: TGTGCCAGCAGTTTTCTTGGAACGGGACTAGCGGGAGGGTTAACCTACAATGAGCAGTTCTTC

j_call: TRBJ2-3
clone_size: few
d_call: TRBD2
v_call: TRBV7-2
cdr3_aa: CASSLALAGTDTQYF
cdr3_nt: TGTGCCAGCAGCTTAGCACTAGCGGGCACAGATACGCAGTATTTT

j_call: TRBJ1-2
clone_size: .
d_call: .
v_call: TRBV28
cdr3_aa: CASSSTVYGYTF
cdr3_nt: TGTGCCAGCAGTAGTACAGTTTATGGCTACACCTTC

j_call: TRBJ2-1
clone_size: many
d_call: TRBD2
v_call: TRBV20-1
cdr3_aa: CSASLAGALHNEQFF
cdr3_nt: TGCAGTGCTAGCTTAGCGGGAGCGTTGCACAATGAGCAGTTCTTC

j_call: TRBJ2-5
clone_size: .
d_call: .
v_call: TRBV10-3
cdr3_aa: CATRDPGQETQYF
cdr3_nt: TGTGCCACGAGAGACCCGGGACAAGAGACCCAGTACTTC

j_call: TRBJ2-3
clone_size: many
d_call: .
v_call: TRBV11-2
cdr3_aa: CASSLILAPSTDTQYF
cdr3_nt: TGTGCCAGCAGCTTAATTCTAGCGCCTAGCACAGATACGCAGTATTTT

j_call: TRBJ1-2
clone_size: many
d_call: TRBD1
v_call: TRBV12-3/TRBV12-4
cdr3_aa: CASSFLGLGQAITF
cdr3_nt: TGTGCCAGCAGTTTTTTGGGCCTGGGACAGGCGATCACCTTC

j_call: TRBJ2-5
clone_size: many
d_call: TRBD1
v_call: TRBV30
cdr3_aa: CAWSISTDRVRETQYF
cdr3_nt: TGTGCCTGGAGTATTTCCACGGACAGGGTGCGAGAGACCCAGTACTTC

j_call: TRBJ2-1
clone_size: .
d_call: TRBD1
v_call: TRBV6-2/TRBV6-3
cdr3_aa: CASSRDRDFGEQFF
cdr3_nt: TGTGCCAGCAGCCGGGACAGGGATTTCGGTGAGCAGTTCTTC

j_call: TRBJ2-5
clone_size: many
d_call: .
v_call: TRBV20-1
cdr3_aa: CSVPREVETQYF
cdr3_nt: TGCAGTGTACCCAGGGAGGTAGAGACCCAGTACTTC